Each of the 29 T cell receptor beta chains below was sequenced from the same sample in a study of vaccination effects on CD4 cells after COVID-19. Their antigens remain unidentified. Before any sequencing was done, the ViraFEST assay used viral peptide pools to expand antigen-specific CD4+ T cells. CD4+ T cells were isolated after 10 days of culture. Nucleocapsid antibodies stayed negative before and after vaccination, showing no earlier SARS-CoV-2 infection. Method: immunoSEQ multiplex PCR; TCRdb's copy keeps in-frame clones and lacks some. The data hold 35,000 to 45,000 clones, with about three fifths observed a single time. The sequencing used CD4+ T cells from PBMCs cultured with HCoV-OC43 spike peptides, collected before COVID-19 vaccination. The subset here: HCoV-OC43 spike overlapping peptide pool stimulation. All receptors derive from a human donor who received a COVID-19 vaccine.

The V gene is TRBV5-1, the J gene TRBJ1-1, with TRBD1 matching over 10 bases. The CDR3 is made up of 15 amino acids. Losses at the gene ends were 0 bases for V and 2 bases for J; bases not matched to a gene: 1. Germline assignment: CDR1 SGHRS and CDR2 YFSETQ. The CDR3 coding sequence is TGCGCCAGCAGCTTGGGGACAGGGGGAAACACTGAAGCTTTCTTT. Translating gives CASSLGTGGNTEAFF.

The chain is built from TRBV18 and TRBJ2-5; D remains unclear. This CDR3 is 14 amino acids long. Germline assignment: CDR1 KGHSH and CDR2 LQKENI. V lost 3 bases and J 4 bases, leaving 12 bases between the germline ends. DNA for the CDR3: TGTGCCAGCTCACCGCCTGCTAGGGCAGAGACCCAGTACTTC. Amino acids: CASSPPARAETQYF.

The V and J genes are TRBV27 and TRBJ2-6; 9 bases line up with TRBD1. The germline gives CDR1 MNHEY, CDR2 SMNVEV (reference sequence). Trimming took 6 bases from V and 4 from J; bases not matched to a gene: 4. This CDR3 contains 15 residues. The CDR3 DNA reads TGTGCCAGCAGCCGGGACAGGGACGGGGCCAACGTCCTGACTTTC. Translated, it gives CASSRDRDGANVLTF.

The rearrangement joins TRBV23-1 to TRBJ2-5, with TRBD2 matching 12 bases. TRBV23-1 is flagged as an ORF with uncertain function. The V gene end was trimmed by 4 bases and the J gene end by 4 bases; junction bases not matched to a gene: 1. CDR3 size: 14 residues. The CDR3 protein is CASSPGLAGETQYF. The CDR3 nucleotides read TGCGCCAGCAGTCCGGGACTAGCGGGAGAGACCCAGTACTTC.

This clone was counted a single time. This rearrangement joins TRBV30 to TRBJ1-2, with a possible D match to TRBD1 (6 bases). V lost 2 bases and J 4 bases, leaving 14 bases between the germline ends. From germline, CDR1 is GTSNPN and CDR2 SVGIG (reference sequence). The CDR3 has 14 residues. CDR3 nucleotides: TGTGCCTGGAGTTTCGGGACACTGTTCTATGGCTACACCTTC. This gives the protein CAWSFGTLFYGYTF.

This clone has only one observation. V gene TRBV7-2 combines with J gene TRBJ2-5, with D perhaps TRBD1 or TRBD2 (6 bases each). V was cut by 7 bases and J by 4 bases, with 13 bases left in between. CDR3 size: 13 residues. Per germline, CDR1 SGHTA and CDR2 FQGNSA. The CDR3 nucleotides are TGTGCCAGCATCCGAGGGGGGTCAGAGACCCAGTACTTC. Encoded protein: CASIRGGSETQYF.

The chain is built from TRBV3-1 (or the pseudogene TRBV3-2) and TRBJ1-2; D unresolved. Trimming shortened V by 4 bases and J by 7 bases, and 10 bases separated the two germline ends. The CDR3 totals 12 residues. Germline CDR1 and CDR2: LGHDT and YNNKEL (reference sequence). CDR3 sequence: CASSPSAAGYTF. The CDR3 DNA is TGTGCCAGCAGCCCATCGGCTGCTGGCTACACCTTC.

The chain uses TRBV6-2 or TRBV6-3 and TRBJ2-2; 7 bases agree with TRBD2. Per the germline V gene, CDR1 is MNHEY and CDR2 is SVGEGT. Trimming at V came to 2 bases and at J to 1 base, leaving 1 base not matched to a gene. The CDR3 spans 15 residues. The CDR3: CASSYSGENTGELFF. The CDR3 nucleotides read TGTGCCAGCAGTTACAGCGGGGAGAACACCGGGGAGCTGTTTTTT.

This chain uses TRBV6-5 with TRBJ2-1; D gene uncertain. The V end was cut by 0 bases, the J end by 13 bases, with 10 bases between. This CDR3 comprises 12 residues. Germline CDR1 and CDR2: MNHEY and SVGAGI. The DNA for the CDR3 is TGTGCCAGCAGTTACTCAATGGGATTTCAGTTCTTC. This translates into CASSYSMGFQFF.

V gene TRBV29-1 combines with J gene TRBJ2-2, with TRBD2 matching 9 bases. Trimming cost V 7 bases and J 2 bases; bases outside gene matches: 5. Germline CDR1 SQVTM, CDR2 ANQGSEA. The CDR3 extends over 14 amino acids. The CDR3 DNA sequence: TGCAGCGCCCAGCTAGCGGGAAACACCGGGGAGCTGTTTTTT. Translated, it gives CSAQLAGNTGELFF.

The rearrangement links TRBV24-1 to TRBJ2-6; D unresolved. Germline V gene data show CDR1 as KGHDR and CDR2 as SFDVKD. There are 15 residues in the CDR3. Trimming left V 1 base short and J 0 bases short, with 3 bases between. The CDR3 DNA reads TGTGCCACCAGTGATTTCAACTCTGGGGCCAACGTCCTGACTTTC. It codes for CATSDFNSGANVLTF.

This clone came up a few times. This chain joins TRBV18 and TRBJ1-5; 9 positions agree with TRBD1. J lost 1 base, V lost 4 bases, and 5 bases had no gene match. Germline V gives CDR1 KGHSH, CDR2 LQKENI. The CDR3 spans 16 residues. CDR3 sequence reads: CASSLGTGMSNQPQHF. CDR3 bases: TGTGCCAGCTCACTGGGGACAGGGATGAGCAATCAGCCCCAGCATTTT.

V gene TRBV7-2 combines with J gene TRBJ1-2, with 9 bases matching TRBD1. The CDR3 has 17 residues. V shed 5 bases, J shed 2 bases, and the junction held 12 bases outside the gene matches. Germline CDR1 and CDR2: SGHTA and FQGNSA. CDR3 residues: CASSPGQGPSGNYGYTF. CDR3 bases: TGTGCCAGCAGCCCCGGACAGGGGCCGTCTGGGAACTATGGCTACACCTTC.

The chain combines TRBV7-8 with TRBJ1-2; 7 bases are a match to TRBD1. This CDR3 comprises 14 residues. V lost 4 bases and J lost 2; bases outside the gene matches: 4. Germline CDR1 reads SGHVS; CDR2 reads FQNEAQ. CDR3 nucleotide sequence: TGTGCCAGCAGCTATTTGGGACAGAACTATGGCTACACCTTC. Translation gives CASSYLGQNYGYTF.

The chain is built from TRBV6-1 and TRBJ2-1; 9 positions match TRBD1. The length of the CDR3 is 15 residues. V was clipped by 5 bases and J by 4 bases; unmatched bases: 6. The V gene's germline CDR1 is MNHNS and CDR2 SASEGT. This chain's CDR3 is CASSSRDRVYNEQFF. CDR3 DNA sequence: TGTGCCAGCAGTTCTCGGGACAGGGTGTACAATGAGCAGTTCTTC.

The V and J genes are TRBV28 and TRBJ2-7; D is unresolved. The V end lost 8 bases, the J end lost 1 base, and 6 bases lay between the germline ends. The CDR3 totals 11 residues. Germline V gene data show CDR1 as MDHEN and CDR2 as SYDVKM. CDR3 residues: CASLSSYEQYF. CDR3 DNA sequence: TGTGCCAGCTTAAGTTCCTACGAGCAGTACTTC.

The J gene is TRBJ1-5, the V gene TRBV2; tentative D call: TRBD1 (6 bases). This CDR3 contains 14 residues. Germline assignment: CDR1 SNHLY and CDR2 FYNNEI. Trimming took off 7 bases at V and 5 bases at J, with 15 bases between the two ends. CDR3 DNA: TGTGCCAGCACCGCCGGACAGCTCCATCAGCCCCAGCATTTT. Translated: CASTAGQLHQPQHF.

The chain employs TRBV29-1 and TRBJ1-4; 9 nucleotides agree with TRBD1. Germline V gene sequence: CDR1 SQVTM, CDR2 ANQGSEA. CDR3 size: 12 residues. V lost 5 bases and J lost 7; bases outside the gene matches: 2. CDR3 sequence: CSVRDRAEKLFF. In nucleotides, the CDR3 is TGCAGCGTTCGGGACAGGGCTGAAAAACTGTTTTTT.

The V and J genes are TRBV30 and TRBJ1-2; D is perhaps TRBD1 (6 bases). Germline loops: CDR1 GTSNPN, CDR2 SVGIG (reference sequence). Trimming left V 3 bases short and J 0 bases short, with 14 bases between. The CDR3 runs 15 residues. CDR3 sequence reads: CAWRGRGGTNYGYTF. CDR3 nucleotide sequence: TGTGCCTGGAGGGGCAGGGGAGGCACTAACTATGGCTACACCTTC.

The CDR3 nucleotides read TGCGCCAGCAGCTTGGCGGTAGCCTCTCGCGAGCAGTACTTC. It codes for CASSLAVASREQYF. The chain links TRBV5-1 to TRBJ2-7; the D is unclear. This CDR3 contains 14 residues. The germline V gene has CDR1 SGHRS and CDR2 YFSETQ. V was clipped by 0 bases and J by 6 bases, with 13 bases between them.

The rearrangement links TRBV5-1 to TRBJ2-1; TRBD2 matches 8 bases. Trimming removed 1 base from V and 4 bases from J; junction bases left unmatched: 4. This CDR3 has 15 residues. Germline V gene sequence: CDR1 SGHRS, CDR2 YFSETQ. This CDR3 reads CASSLRRGVYNEQFF. In DNA form, the CDR3 reads TGCGCCAGCAGCTTGCGGCGGGGGGTATACAATGAGCAGTTCTTC.

This clone has a handful of counts. V is TRBV5-1 and J is TRBJ1-1; D gene ambiguous. CDR1 is SGHRS and CDR2 is YFSETQ in the germline V gene. CDR3 size: 13 residues. V was trimmed by 3 bases and J by 1 base, leaving 7 bases between them. This CDR3 is CASSSRSNTEAFF. CDR3 in DNA: TGCGCCAGCAGCTCCCGATCGAACACTGAAGCTTTCTTT.

A note on this clone: This specimen includes other DNA sequences encoding the same CDR3. The chain recombines TRBV9 with TRBJ2-1; D gene unclear. Germline V CDR1 and CDR2: SGDLS, YYNGEE. V was shortened by 0 bases and J by 1 base, with 8 bases between the two germline ends. The CDR3 spans 15 residues. The CDR3 DNA follows: TGTGCCAGCAGCGTAGGGTCCACTTCCTACAATGAGCAGTTCTTC. Its translation: CASSVGSTSYNEQFF.

The chain has TRBV5-4 and TRBJ2-3; weak D call: TRBD1 (5 bases). The ends were cut back, 1 base at V and 0 bases at J, with 12 bases in the middle. This CDR3 is 16 amino acids long. CDR1 and CDR2 (germline): SGHNT, YYREEE (reference sequence). The CDR3 bases are TGTGCCAGCAGCTTGATGACAGAACCTAGCACAGATACGCAGTATTTT. This gives the protein CASSLMTEPSTDTQYF.

V gene TRBV25-1 combines with J gene TRBJ1-2; TRBD1 might be the D (5 bases). The CDR3 totals 15 residues. Deletions cut 3 bases from V and 2 bases from J, with 13 bases between. Germline V gene lookup returns CDR1 MGHDK and CDR2 SYGVNS. CDR3 nucleotides: TGTGCCAGCAGTGAGGGCGGACAAAGGAACTATGGCTACACCTTC. This translates into CASSEGGQRNYGYTF.

This clone was counted once. The chain recombines TRBV7-2 with TRBJ2-2; D is unclear. CDR3 size: 15 residues. Germline V gene sequence: CDR1 SGHTA, CDR2 FQGNSA. Trimming removed 1 base from V and 1 base from J, with 7 bases in between. This CDR3 is CASSLGLRNTGELFF. CDR3 sequence (DNA): TGTGCCAGCAGCTTAGGTTTACGGAACACCGGGGAGCTGTTTTTT.

V gene TRBV2 combines with J gene TRBJ2-5, with TRBD1 matching over 10 bases. V gave up 7 bases and J gave up 4 bases; unmatched junction bases: 6. The V gene's germline CDR1 is SNHLY and CDR2 FYNNEI. The CDR3 spans 14 residues. The CDR3 is CASTGQGGSETQYF. For the CDR3, the DNA is TGTGCCAGCACCGGACAGGGGGGGTCAGAGACCCAGTACTTC.

This chain joins TRBV10-2 and TRBJ1-1; TRBD1 might be the D (6 bases). V lost 6 bases and J 4 bases, leaving 24 bases between the germline ends. This CDR3 region has 17 residues. The germline V gene encodes CDR1 WSHSY and CDR2 SAAADI. The CDR3, as DNA: TGCGCCAGCAGACAACCGCAACAGGGTGGGAGCGCCACTGAAGCTTTCTTT. Encoded protein: CASRQPQQGGSATEAFF.

The CDR3: CASSYDGQGMAGELFF. CDR3 coding DNA: TGTGCCAGCAGTTACGACGGACAGGGGATGGCCGGGGAGCTGTTTTTT. The genes are TRBV6-5 and TRBJ2-2; 9 positions agree with TRBD1. V lost 2 bases and J lost 6; bases outside the gene matches: 7. The CDR3 totals 16 residues. Germline-derived CDR1 and CDR2 are MNHEY and SVGAGI.